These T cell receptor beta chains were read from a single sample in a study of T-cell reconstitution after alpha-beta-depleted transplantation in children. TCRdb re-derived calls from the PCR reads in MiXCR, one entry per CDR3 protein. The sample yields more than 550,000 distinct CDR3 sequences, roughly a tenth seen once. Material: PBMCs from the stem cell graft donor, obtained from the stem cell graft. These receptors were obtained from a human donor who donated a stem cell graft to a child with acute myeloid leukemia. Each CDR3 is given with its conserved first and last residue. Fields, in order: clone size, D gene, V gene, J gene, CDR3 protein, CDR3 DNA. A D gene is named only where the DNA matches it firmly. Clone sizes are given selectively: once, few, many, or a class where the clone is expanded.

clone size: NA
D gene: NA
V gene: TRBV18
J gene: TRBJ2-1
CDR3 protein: CASSLLRIGYNEQFF
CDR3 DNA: TGTGCCAGCTCCCTGCTCCGGATCGGGTACAATGAGCAGTTCTTC

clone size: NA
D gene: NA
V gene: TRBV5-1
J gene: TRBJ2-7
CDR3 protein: CASAVASGPSYEQYF
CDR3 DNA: TGCGCCAGCGCCGTGGCGAGCGGCCCATCCTACGAGCAGTACTTC

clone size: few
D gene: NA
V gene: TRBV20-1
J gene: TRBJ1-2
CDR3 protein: CSARWGRRDGYTF
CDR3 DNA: TGCAGTGCTAGGTGGGGGCGTCGGGATGGCTACACCTTC

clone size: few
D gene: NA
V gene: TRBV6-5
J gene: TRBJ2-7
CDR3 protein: CASSSPFTSYEQYF
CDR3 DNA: TGTGCCAGCAGTTCCCCATTCACTAGCTACGAGCAGTACTTC

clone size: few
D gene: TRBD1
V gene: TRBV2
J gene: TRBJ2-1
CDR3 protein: CASSEGQGALNEQFF
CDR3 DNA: TGTGCCAGCAGTGAGGGACAGGGGGCTCTCAATGAGCAGTTCTTC

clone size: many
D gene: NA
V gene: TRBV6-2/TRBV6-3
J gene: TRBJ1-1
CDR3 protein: CASSKKGPTMNTEAFF
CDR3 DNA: TGTGCCAGCAGTAAAAAGGGTCCTACAATGAACACTGAAGCTTTCTTT

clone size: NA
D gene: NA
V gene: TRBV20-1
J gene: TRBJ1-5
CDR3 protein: CSAHHPYDQPQHF
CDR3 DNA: TGCAGTGCCCATCACCCCTACGATCAGCCCCAGCATTTT

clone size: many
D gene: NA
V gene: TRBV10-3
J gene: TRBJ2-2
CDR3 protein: CAIGLNTGELFF
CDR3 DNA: TGTGCCATCGGGCTCAACACCGGGGAGCTGTTTTTT

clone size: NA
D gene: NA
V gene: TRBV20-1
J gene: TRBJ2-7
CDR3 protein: CSARDHRGLTYEQYF
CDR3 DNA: TGCAGTGCTAGAGATCATCGAGGTCTTACCTACGAGCAGTACTTC

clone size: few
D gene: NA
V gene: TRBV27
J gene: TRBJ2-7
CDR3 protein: CASRGGLGHNRAYF
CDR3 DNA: TGTGCCAGCAGGGGGGGTTTGGGACACAATAGGGCCTACTTC